What follows describes a single TCR beta chain. The sample belongs to a study of blood T cell repertoires in COVID-19. Between the trimmed V and J ends, which lost 0 bases and 4 bases, there was a span of 12 bases. The CDR3 spans 15 residues. Germline V CDR1 and CDR2: SGHTA, FQGTGA. Sequencing was performed with immunoSEQ multiplex PCR; in TCRdb, only in-frame clones are kept and a portion is missing. This sample has 65,000 to 85,000 clones; approximately 90% occur once, and the top ten carry about 20%. This chain uses TRBV7-3 with TRBJ2-5; D is unclear. This clonotype was sampled from a human donor in a cohort sampled during active COVID-19. Sample: peripheral blood. In nucleotides, the CDR3 is TGTGCCAGCAGCTTAACGATGGCTAGGTCAGAGACCCAGTACTTC. Its protein is CASSLTMARSETQYF.